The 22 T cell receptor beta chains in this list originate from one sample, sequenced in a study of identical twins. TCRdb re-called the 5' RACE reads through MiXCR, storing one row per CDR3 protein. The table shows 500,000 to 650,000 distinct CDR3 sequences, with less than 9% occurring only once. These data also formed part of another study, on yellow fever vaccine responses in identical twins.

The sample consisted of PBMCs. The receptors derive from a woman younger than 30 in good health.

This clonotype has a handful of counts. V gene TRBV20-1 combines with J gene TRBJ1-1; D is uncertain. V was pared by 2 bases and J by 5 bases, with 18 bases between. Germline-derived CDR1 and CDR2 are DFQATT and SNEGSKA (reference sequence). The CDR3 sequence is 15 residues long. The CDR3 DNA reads TGCAGTGCTAGAACCTCGACCTCAATGGGAACTGAAGCTTTCTTT. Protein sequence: CSARTSTSMGTEAFF.

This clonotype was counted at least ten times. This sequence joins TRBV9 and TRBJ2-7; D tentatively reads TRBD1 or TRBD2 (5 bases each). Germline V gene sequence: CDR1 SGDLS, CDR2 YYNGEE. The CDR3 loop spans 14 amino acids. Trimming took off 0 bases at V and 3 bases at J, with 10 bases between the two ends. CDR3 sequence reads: CASSVGGALYEQYV. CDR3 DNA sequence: TGTGCCAGCAGCGTAGGAGGGGCCCTCTACGAGCAGTACGTC.

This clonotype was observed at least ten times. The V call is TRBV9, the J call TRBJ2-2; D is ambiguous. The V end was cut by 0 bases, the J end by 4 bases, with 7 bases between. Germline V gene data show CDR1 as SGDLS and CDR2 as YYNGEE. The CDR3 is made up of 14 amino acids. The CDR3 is CASSVGGGTGELFF. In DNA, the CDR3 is TGTGCCAGCAGCGTAGGCGGCGGCACCGGGGAGCTGTTTTTT.

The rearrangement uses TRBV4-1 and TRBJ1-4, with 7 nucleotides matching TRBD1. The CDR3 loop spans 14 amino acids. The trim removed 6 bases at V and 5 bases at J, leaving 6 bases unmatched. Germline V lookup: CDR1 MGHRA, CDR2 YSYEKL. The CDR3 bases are TGCGCCAGCAGACGACAGGGTCAAAATGAAAAACTGTTTTTT. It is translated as CASRRQGQNEKLFF.

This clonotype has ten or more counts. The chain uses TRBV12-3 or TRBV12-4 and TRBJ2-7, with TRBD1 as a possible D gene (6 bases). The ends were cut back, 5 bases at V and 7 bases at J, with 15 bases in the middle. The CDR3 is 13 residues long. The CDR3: CASSRLQGTEQYF. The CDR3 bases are TGTGCCAGCAGTCGATTACAGGGAACTGAGCAGTACTTC.

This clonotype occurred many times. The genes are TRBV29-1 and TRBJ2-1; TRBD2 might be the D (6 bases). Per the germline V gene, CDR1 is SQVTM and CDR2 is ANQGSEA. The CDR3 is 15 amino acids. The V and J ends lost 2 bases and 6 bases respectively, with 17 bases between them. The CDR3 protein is CSVESLAWGINEQFF. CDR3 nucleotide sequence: TGCAGCGTTGAATCTCTAGCGTGGGGGATCAATGAGCAGTTCTTC.

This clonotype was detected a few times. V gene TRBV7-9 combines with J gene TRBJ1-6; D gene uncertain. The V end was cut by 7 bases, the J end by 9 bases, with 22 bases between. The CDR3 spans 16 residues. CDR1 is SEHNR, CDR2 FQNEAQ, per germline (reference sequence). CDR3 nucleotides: TGTGCCAGCACTAACCCAGGCGGGGATCGTAGTTCACCCCTCCACTTT. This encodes CASTNPGGDRSSPLHF.

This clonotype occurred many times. For the CDR3, the DNA is TGTGCCAGCAGCCAAGATCTCAGGCTTCCTCAGTTCTCCTACGAGCAGTACTTC. This translates into CASSQDLRLPQFSYEQYF. The V gene is TRBV3-1, the J gene TRBJ2-7; D not certain. Per the germline V gene, CDR1 is LGHDT and CDR2 is YNNKEL (reference sequence). V lost 0 bases and J 0 bases, leaving 18 bases between the germline ends. The CDR3 has 18 residues.

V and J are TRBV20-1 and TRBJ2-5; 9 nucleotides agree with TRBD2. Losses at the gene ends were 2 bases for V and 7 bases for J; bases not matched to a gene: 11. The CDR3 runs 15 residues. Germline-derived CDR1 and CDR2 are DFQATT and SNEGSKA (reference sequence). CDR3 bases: TGCAGTGCTAGACGCCTAGCGGGGAACCCCGGGACCCAGTACTTC. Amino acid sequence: CSARRLAGNPGTQYF.

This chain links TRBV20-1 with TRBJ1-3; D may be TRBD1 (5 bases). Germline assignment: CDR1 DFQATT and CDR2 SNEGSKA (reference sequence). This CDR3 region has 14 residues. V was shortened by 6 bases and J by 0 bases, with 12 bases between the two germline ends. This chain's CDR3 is CSAIPGSSGNTIYF. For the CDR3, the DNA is TGCAGTGCCATACCAGGGTCCTCTGGAAACACCATATATTTT.

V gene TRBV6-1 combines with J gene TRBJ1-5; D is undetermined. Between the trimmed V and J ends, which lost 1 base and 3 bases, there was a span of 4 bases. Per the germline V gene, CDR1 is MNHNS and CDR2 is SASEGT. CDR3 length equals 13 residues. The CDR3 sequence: CASSEEVNQPQHF. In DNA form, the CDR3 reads TGTGCCAGCAGTGAAGAGGTCAATCAGCCCCAGCATTTT.

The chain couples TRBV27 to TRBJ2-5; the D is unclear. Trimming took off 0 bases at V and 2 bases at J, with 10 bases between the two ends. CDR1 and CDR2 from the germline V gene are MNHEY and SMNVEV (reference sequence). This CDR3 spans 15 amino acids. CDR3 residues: CASSLSVSKQETQYF. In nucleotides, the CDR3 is TGTGCCAGCAGTTTATCAGTGAGCAAACAAGAGACCCAGTACTTC.

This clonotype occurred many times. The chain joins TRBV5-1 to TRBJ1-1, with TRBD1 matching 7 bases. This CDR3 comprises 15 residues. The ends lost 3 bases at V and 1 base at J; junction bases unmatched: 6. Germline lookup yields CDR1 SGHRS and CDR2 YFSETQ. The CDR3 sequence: CASSSTGTENTEAFF. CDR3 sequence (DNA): TGCGCCAGCAGCTCAACCGGGACAGAGAACACTGAAGCTTTCTTT.

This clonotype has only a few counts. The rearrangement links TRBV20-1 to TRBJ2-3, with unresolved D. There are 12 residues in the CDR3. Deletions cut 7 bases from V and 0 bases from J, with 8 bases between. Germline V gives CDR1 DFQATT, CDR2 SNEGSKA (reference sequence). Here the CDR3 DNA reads TGCAGTGAGCGTACTAGCACAGATACGCAGTATTTT. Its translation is CSERTSTDTQYF.

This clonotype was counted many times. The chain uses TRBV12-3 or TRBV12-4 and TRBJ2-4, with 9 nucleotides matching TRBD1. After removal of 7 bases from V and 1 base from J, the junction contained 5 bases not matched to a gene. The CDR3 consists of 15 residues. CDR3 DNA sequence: TGTGCCAGCATTCGGACAGGGGAGGCCAAAAACATTCAGTACTTC. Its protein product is CASIRTGEAKNIQYF.

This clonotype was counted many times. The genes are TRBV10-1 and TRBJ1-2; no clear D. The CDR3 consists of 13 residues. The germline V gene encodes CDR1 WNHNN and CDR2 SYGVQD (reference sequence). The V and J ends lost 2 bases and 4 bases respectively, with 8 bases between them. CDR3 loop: CASSEGQGYGYTF. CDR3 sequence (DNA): TGCGCCAGCAGTGAGGGGCAAGGCTATGGCTACACCTTC.

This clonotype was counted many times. The CDR3: CASSQGSSGANVLTF. CDR3 in DNA: TGCGCCAGCAGCCAAGGTAGCTCTGGGGCCAACGTCCTGACTTTC. The V gene is TRBV4-1, the J gene TRBJ2-6; unclear D gene. Trimming removed 1 base from V and 0 bases from J, with 4 bases in between. Germline CDR1 and CDR2: MGHRA and YSYEKL. CDR3 size: 15 residues.

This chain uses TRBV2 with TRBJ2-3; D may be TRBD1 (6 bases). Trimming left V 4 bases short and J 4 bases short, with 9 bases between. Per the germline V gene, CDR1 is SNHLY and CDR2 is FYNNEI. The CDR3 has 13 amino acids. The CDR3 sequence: CASSGTVPDTQYF. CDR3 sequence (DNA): TGTGCCAGCAGTGGGACAGTCCCAGATACGCAGTATTTT.

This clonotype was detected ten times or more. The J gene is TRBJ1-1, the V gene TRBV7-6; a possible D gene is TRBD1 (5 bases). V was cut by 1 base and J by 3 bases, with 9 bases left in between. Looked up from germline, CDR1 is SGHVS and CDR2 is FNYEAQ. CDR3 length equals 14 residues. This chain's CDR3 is CASSLGRVDTEAFF. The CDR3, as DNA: TGTGCCAGCAGCTTAGGCAGGGTAGACACTGAAGCTTTCTTT. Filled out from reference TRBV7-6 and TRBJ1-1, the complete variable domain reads GAGVSQSPRYKVTKRGQDVALRCDPISGHVSLYWYRQALGQGPEFLTYFNYEAQQDKSGLPNDRFSAERPEGSISTLTIQRTEQRDSAMYRCASSLGRVDTEAFFGQGTRLTVV.

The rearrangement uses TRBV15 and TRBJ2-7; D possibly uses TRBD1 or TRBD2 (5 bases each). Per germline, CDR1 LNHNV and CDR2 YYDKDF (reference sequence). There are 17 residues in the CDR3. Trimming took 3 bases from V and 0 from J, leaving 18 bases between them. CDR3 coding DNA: TGTGCCACCAGCAGGGGAAAGGGGACGGTGAGCTCCTACGAGCAGTACTTC. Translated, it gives CATSRGKGTVSSYEQYF.

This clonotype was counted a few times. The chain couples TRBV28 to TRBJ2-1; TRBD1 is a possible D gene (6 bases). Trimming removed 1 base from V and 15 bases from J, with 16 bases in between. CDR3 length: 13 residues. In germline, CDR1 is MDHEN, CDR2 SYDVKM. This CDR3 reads CASSLFLGRGPFF. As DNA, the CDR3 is TGTGCCAGCAGTTTATTTCTGGGCAGGGGTCCGTTCTTC.

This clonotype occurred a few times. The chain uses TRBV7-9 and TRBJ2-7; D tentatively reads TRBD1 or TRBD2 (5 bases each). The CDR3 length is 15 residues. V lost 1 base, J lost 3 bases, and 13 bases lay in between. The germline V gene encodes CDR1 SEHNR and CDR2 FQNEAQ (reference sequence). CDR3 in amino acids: CASSLGGRRFYEQYV. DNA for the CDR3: TGTGCCAGCAGCTTAGGGGGACGGAGATTCTACGAGCAGTACGTC.